The clone carrying this T cell receptor (beta chain) was observed a few times. The antigen is not known. Using its own MiXCR run on the 5' RACE reads, TCRdb lists one record per CDR3 protein. The data hold some 630,000 distinct CDR3 sequences, with around 7.5% observed a single time. This sample is drawn from a study of identical twins. Study results and caveats: Excess sharing between twins was weaker in beta out-of-frame sequences.

In addition, the sample was reused for a study of yellow fever vaccine responses in identical twins.

The sequencing sample was made of PBMCs. The clonotype was recovered from a woman younger than 35 in good health.

The CDR3, as DNA: TGTGCCAGCAGACCCGGGACAGGGATGGCCACTGAAGCTTTCTTT. As protein: CASRPGTGMATEAFF. The chain is built from TRBV5-5 and TRBJ1-1, with 9 bases matching TRBD1. CDR3 length: 15 residues. Germline CDR1 SGHKS, CDR2 YYEKEE (reference sequence). The junction had 9 bases not matched to a gene; V was cut back by 5 bases and J by 4 bases.